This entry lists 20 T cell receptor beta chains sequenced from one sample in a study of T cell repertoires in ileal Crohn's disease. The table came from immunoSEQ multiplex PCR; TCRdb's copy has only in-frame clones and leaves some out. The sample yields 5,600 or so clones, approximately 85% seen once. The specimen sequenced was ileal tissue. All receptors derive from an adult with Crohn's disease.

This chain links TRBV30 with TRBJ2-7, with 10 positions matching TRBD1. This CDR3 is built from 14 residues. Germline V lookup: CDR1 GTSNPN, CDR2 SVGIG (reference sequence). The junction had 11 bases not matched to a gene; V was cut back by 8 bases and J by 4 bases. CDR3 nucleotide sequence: TGTGCCCAGGCCTTGGGACAGGGGCTTTACGAGCAGTACTTC. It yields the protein CAQALGQGLYEQYF.

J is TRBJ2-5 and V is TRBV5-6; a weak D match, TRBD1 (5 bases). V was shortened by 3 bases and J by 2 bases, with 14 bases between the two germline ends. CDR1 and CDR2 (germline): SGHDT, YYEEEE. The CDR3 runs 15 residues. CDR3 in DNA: TGTGCCAGCAGCTCGCTTCAGGGTAGTCAAGAGACCCAGTACTTC. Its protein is CASSSLQGSQETQYF.

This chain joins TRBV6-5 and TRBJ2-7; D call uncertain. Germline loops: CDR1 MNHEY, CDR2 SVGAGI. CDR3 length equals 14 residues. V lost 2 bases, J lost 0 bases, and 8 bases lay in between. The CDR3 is CASSYDFTSYEQYF. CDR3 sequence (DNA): TGTGCCAGCAGTTACGACTTCACCTCCTACGAGCAGTACTTC.

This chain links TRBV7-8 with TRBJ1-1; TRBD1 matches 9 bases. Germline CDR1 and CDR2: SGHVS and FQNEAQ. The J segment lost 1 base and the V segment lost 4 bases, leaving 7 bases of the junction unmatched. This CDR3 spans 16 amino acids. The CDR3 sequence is CASSSRDRVKNTEAFF. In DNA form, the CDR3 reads TGTGCCAGCAGCTCCCGGGACAGGGTGAAGAACACTGAAGCTTTCTTT.

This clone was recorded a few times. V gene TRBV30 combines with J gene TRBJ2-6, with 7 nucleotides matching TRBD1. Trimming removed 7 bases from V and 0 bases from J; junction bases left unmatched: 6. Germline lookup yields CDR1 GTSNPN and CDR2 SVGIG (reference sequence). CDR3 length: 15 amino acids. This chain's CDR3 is CASRDSHSGANVLTF. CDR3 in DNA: TGTGCCTCCCGGGACAGCCACTCTGGGGCCAACGTCCTGACTTTC.

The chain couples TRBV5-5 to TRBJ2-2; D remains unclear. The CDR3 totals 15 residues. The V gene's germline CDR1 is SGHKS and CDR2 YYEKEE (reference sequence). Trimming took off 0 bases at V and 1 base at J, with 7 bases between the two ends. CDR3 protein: CASSLVQRNTGELFF. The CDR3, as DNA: TGTGCCAGCAGCTTGGTCCAGCGGAACACCGGGGAGCTGTTTTTT.

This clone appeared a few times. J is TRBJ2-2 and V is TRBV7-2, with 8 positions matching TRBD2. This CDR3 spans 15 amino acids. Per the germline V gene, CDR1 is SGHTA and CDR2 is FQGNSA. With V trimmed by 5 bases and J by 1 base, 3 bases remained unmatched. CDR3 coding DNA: TGTGCCAGCAGCCAGAGCGGGGGGAACACCGGGGAGCTGTTTTTT. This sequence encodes CASSQSGGNTGELFF.

This CDR3 reads CASSLNRGETEAFF. DNA for the CDR3: TGTGCCAGCAGCTTGAACAGGGGTGAAACTGAAGCTTTCTTT. V usage is TRBV5-6 and J usage is TRBJ1-1, with 7 bases aligning to TRBD1. The CDR3 covers 14 residues. CDR1 and CDR2 (germline): SGHDT, YYEEEE. The V gene end was trimmed by 1 base and the J gene end by 5 bases; junction bases not matched to a gene: 5.

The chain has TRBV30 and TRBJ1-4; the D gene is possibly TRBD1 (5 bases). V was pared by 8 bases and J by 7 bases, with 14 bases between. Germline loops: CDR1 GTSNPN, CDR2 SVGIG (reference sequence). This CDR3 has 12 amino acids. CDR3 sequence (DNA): TGTGCCGCAGGCGGCGGGGGTGAAAAACTGTTTTTT. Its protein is CAAGGGGEKLFF.

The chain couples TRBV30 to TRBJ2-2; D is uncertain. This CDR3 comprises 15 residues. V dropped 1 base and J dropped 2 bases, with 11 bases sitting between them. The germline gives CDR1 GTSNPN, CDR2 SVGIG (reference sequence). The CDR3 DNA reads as TGTGCCTGGAGTGAGGTAGCCACTAACACCGGGGAGCTGTTTTTT. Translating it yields CAWSEVATNTGELFF. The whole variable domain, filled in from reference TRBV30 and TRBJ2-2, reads SQTIHQWPATLVQPVGSPLSLECTVEGTSNPNLYWYRQAAGRGLQLLFYSVGIGQISSEVPQNLSASRPQDRQFILSSKKLLLSDSGFYLCAWSEVATNTGELFFGEGSRLTVL.

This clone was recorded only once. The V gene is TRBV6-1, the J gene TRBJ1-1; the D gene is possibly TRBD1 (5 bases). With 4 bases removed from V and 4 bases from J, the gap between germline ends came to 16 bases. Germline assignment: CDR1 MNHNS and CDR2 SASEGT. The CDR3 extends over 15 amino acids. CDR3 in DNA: TGTGCCAGCAGTGTTCAGGGAAGATTTAGCACTGAAGCTTTCTTT. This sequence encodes CASSVQGRFSTEAFF.

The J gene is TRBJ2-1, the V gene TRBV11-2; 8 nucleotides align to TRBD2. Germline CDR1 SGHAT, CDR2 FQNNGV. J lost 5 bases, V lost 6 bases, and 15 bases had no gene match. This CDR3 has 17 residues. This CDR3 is CASSQPVWRAGDNEQFF. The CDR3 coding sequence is TGTGCCAGCAGTCAACCGGTTTGGCGAGCGGGGGACAATGAGCAGTTCTTC. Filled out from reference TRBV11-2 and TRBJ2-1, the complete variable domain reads EAGVAQSPRYKIIEKRQSVAFWCNPISGHATLYWYQQILGQGPKLLIQFQNNGVVDDSQLPKDRFSAERLKGVDSTLKIQPAKLEDSAVYLCASSQPVWRAGDNEQFFGPGTRLTVL.

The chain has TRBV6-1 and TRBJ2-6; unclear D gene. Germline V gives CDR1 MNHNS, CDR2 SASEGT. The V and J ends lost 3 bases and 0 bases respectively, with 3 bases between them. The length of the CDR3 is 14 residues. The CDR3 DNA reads TGTGCCAGCAGTGAGGCCTCTGGGGCCAACGTCCTGACTTTC. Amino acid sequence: CASSEASGANVLTF.

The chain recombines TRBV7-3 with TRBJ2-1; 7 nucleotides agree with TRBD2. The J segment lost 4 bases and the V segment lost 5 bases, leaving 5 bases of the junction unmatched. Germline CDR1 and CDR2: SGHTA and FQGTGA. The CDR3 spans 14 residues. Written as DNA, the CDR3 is TGTGCCAGCAGCCCAGACGGGGGGTACAATGAGCAGTTCTTC. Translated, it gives CASSPDGGYNEQFF. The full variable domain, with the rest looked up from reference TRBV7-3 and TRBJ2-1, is GAGVSQTPSNKVTEKGKYVELRCDPISGHTALYWYRQSLGQGPEFLIYFQGTGAADDSGLPNDRFFAVRPEGSVSTLKIQRTERGDSAVYLCASSPDGGYNEQFFGPGTRLTVL.

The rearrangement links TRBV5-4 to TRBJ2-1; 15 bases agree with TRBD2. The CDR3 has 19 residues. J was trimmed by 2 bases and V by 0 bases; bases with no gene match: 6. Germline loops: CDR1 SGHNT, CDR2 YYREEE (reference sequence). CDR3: CASSLVGLAGGKAYNEQFF. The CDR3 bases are TGTGCCAGCAGCTTGGTTGGACTAGCGGGGGGGAAAGCCTACAATGAGCAGTTCTTC.

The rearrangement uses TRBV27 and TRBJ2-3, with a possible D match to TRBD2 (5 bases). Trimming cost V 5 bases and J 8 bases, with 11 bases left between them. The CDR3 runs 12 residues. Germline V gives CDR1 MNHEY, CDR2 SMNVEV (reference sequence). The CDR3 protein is CASSPGVSTQYF. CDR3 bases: TGTGCCAGCAGTCCCGGGGTTTCTACGCAGTATTTT.

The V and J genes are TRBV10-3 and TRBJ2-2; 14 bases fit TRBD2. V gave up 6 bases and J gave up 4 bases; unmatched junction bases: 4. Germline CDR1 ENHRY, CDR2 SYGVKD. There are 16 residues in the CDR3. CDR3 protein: CAISAGTSGGTGELFF. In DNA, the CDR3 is TGTGCCATCAGCGCTGGGACTAGCGGGGGCACCGGGGAGCTGTTTTTT.

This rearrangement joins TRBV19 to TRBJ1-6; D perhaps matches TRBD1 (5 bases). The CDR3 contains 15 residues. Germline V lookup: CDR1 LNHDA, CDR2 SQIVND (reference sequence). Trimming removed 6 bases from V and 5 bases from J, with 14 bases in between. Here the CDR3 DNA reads TGTGCCAGTAGGCCACAGGAGTTAGATAATTCACCCCTCCACTTT. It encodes CASRPQELDNSPLHF.

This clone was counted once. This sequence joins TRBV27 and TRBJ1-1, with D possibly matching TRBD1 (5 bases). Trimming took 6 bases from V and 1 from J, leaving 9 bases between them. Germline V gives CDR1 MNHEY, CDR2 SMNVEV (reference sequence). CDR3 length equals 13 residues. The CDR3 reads CASRDSSNTEAFF. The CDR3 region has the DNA TGTGCCAGCAGAGACAGCTCGAACACTGAAGCTTTCTTT.

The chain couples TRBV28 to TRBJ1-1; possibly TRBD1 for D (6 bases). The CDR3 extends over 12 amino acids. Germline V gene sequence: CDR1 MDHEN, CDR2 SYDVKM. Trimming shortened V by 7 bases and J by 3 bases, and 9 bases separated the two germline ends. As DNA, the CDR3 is TGTGCCAGCAAAAGGGGGTACACTGAAGCTTTCTTT. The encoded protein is CASKRGYTEAFF.